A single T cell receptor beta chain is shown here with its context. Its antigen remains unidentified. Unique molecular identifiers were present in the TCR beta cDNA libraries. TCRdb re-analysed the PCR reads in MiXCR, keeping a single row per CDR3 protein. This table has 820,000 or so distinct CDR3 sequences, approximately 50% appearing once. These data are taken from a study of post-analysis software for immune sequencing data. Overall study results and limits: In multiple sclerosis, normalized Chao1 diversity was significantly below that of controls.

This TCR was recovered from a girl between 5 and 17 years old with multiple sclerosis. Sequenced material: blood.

The CDR3 reads CASSKSPSNRPGQGVEQYF. Here the CDR3 DNA reads TGTGCCAGCAGCAAATCACCCAGCAACCGTCCAGGACAGGGTGTCGAGCAGTACTTC. J is TRBJ2-7 and V is TRBV21-1; TRBD1 is the table's D call, not checked against the DNA. TRBV21-1 counts as a pseudogene. This CDR3 is 19 amino acids long.